The clone carrying this T cell receptor (beta chain) has just a few counts. Its antigen is still unknown. This sample is drawn from a study of molecular identifiers for immune sequencing clone quantification. Study background: Five aliquots were made in replicates from the RNA of roughly 21,000 or 96,000 naive CD8 cells, and four were sequenced.

TCRdb independently ran MiXCR on the PCR reads; one entry per CDR3 protein. The sample shows about 36,000 distinct CDR3 sequences, around 20% of them seen only once. Study-wide results and limits: Barcodes shared by identical TCR molecules could lead to underestimated sizes of highly expanded clones. Clones above 20 RNA copies contained over 98% of effector molecules but under 1% of naive ones.

The V segment lost 5 bases and the J segment 3 bases; nucleotides outside the gene matches: 7. CDR1 is LGHNA and CDR2 is YNFKEQ in the germline V gene. The CDR3 totals 17 residues. The chain recombines TRBV4-2 with TRBJ2-1, with 13 bases lining up with TRBD2. The TCR was taken from a human donor in good health. Some libraries in this study had Jurkat cell RNA spiked in. The material sequenced was naive CD8+ T cells from blood, with Jurkat cell RNA spiked in. The subset denotes: FACS-sorted CD8+CD4-CCR7+CD45RA+ naive T cells. CDR3 residues: CASSYGLAGVSYNEQFF. DNA for the CDR3: TGTGCCAGCAGCTATGGACTAGCGGGAGTCAGCTACAATGAGCAGTTCTTC.